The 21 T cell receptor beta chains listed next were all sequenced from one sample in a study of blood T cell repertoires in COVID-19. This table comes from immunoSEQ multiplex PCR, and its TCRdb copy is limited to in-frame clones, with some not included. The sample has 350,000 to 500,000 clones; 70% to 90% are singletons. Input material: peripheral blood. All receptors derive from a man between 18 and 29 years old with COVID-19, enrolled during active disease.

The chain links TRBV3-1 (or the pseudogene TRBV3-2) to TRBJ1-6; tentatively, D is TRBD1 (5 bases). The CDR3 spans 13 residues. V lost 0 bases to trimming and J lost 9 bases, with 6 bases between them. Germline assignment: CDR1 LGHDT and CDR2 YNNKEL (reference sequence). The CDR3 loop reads CASSQDRASPLHF. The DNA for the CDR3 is TGTGCCAGCAGCCAAGACAGGGCTTCACCCCTCCACTTT.

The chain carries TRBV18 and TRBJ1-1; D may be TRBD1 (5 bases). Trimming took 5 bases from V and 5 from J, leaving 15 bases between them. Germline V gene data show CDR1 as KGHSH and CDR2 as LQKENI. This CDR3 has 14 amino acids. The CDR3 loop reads CASSISTGGTEAFF. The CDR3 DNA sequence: TGTGCCAGCTCAATATCCACGGGGGGTACTGAAGCTTTCTTT.

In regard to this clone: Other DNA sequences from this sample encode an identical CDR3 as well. The CDR3 coding sequence is TGCGCCAGCAGCCAAGGTAGCGGCTACGAGCAGTACTTC. Its translation: CASSQGSGYEQYF. V gene TRBV4-1 combines with J gene TRBJ2-7; D perhaps matches TRBD2 (6 bases). V lost 1 base and J 3 bases, leaving 7 bases between the germline ends. This CDR3 comprises 13 residues. The germline gives CDR1 MGHRA, CDR2 YSYEKL.

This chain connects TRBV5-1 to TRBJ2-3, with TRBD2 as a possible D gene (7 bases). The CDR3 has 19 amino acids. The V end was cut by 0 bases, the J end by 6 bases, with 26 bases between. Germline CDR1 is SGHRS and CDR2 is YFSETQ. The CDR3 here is CASSLAQIPAGAIRDTQYF. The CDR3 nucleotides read TGCGCCAGCAGCTTGGCCCAGATCCCGGCGGGGGCTATACGGGATACGCAGTATTTT.

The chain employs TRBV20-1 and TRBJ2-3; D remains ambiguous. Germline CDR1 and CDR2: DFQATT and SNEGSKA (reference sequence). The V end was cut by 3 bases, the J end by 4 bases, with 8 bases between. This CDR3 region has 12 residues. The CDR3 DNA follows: TGCAGTGCTAGTGAAGCCCCAGATACGCAGTATTTT. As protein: CSASEAPDTQYF.

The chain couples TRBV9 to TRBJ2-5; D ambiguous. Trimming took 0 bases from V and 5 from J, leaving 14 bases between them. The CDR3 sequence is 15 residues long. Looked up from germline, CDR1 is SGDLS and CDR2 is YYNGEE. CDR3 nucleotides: TGTGCCAGCAGCGTAGATCAGGATTCGTGGGAGACCCAGTACTTC. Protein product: CASSVDQDSWETQYF.

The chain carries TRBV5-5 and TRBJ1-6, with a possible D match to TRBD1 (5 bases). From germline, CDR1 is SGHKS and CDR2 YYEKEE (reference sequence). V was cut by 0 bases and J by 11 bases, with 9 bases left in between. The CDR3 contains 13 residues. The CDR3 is CASSLDGAAPLHF. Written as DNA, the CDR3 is TGTGCCAGCAGCTTGGATGGGGCCGCACCCCTCCACTTT.

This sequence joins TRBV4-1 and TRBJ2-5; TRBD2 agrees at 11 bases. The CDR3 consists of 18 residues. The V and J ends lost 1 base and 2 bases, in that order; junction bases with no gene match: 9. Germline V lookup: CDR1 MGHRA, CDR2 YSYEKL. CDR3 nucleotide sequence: TGCGCCAGCAGCCAAGTGCTAGCGGGAGGAGGGGGACAAGAGACCCAGTACTTC. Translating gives CASSQVLAGGGGQETQYF.

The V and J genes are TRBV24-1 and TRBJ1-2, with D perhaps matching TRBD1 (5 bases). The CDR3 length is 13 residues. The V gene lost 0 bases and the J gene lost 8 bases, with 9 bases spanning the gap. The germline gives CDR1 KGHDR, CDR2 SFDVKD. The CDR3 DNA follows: TGTGCCACCAGTGATTTGAGGACAAAGGGCTACACCTTC. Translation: CATSDLRTKGYTF.

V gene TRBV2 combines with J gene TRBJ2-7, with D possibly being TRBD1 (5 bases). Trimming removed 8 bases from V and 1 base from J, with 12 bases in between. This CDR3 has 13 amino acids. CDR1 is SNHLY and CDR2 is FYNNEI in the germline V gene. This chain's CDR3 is CASQSQVSYEQYF. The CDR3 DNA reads TGTGCCAGCCAATCACAGGTTTCCTACGAGCAGTACTTC.

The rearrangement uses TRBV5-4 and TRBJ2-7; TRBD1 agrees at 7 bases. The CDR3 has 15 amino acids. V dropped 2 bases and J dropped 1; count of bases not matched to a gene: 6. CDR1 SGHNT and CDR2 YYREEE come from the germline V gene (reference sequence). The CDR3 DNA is TGTGCCAGCAGCTTTGAGGGGGCCCGATCCTACGAGCAGTACTTC. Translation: CASSFEGARSYEQYF. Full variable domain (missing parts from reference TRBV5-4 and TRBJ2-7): ETGVTQSPTHLIKTRGQQVTLRCSSQSGHNTVSWYQQALGQGPQFIFQYYREEENGRGNFPPRFSGLQFPNYSSELNVNALELDDSALYLCASSFEGARSYEQYFGPGTRLTVT.

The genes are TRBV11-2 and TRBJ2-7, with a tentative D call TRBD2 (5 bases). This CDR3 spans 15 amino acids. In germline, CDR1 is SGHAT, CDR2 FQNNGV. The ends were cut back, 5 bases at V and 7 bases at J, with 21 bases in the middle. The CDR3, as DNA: TGTGCCAGCAGCCCACAAGCCACCATTGAGGGAGAGCAGTACTTC. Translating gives CASSPQATIEGEQYF.

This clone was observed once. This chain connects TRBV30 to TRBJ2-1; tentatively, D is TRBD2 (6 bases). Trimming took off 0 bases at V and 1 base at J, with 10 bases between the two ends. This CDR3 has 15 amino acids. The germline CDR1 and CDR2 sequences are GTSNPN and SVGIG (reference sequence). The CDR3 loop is CAWSVTLASYNEQFF. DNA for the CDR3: TGTGCCTGGAGTGTAACACTAGCTTCCTACAATGAGCAGTTCTTC.

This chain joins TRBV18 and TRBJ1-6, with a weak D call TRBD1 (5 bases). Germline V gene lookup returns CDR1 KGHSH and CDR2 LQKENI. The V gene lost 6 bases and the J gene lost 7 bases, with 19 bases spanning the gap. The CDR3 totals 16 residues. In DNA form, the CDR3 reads TGTGCCAGCTCCCCCCGCCCCCCAGGGAACAATTCACCCCTCCACTTT. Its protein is CASSPRPPGNNSPLHF.

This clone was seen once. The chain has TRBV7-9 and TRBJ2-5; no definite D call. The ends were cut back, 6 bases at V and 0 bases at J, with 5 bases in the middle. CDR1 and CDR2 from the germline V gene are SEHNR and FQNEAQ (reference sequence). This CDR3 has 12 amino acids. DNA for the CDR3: TGTGCCAGCAGATCATACCAAGAGACCCAGTACTTC. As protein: CASRSYQETQYF.

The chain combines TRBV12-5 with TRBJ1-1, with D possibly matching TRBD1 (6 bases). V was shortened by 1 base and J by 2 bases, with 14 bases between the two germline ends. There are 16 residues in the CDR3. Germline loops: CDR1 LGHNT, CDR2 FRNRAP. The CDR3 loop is CASGLDTGYGNTEAFF. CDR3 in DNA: TGTGCTAGTGGTTTGGACACAGGGTATGGAAACACTGAAGCTTTCTTT.

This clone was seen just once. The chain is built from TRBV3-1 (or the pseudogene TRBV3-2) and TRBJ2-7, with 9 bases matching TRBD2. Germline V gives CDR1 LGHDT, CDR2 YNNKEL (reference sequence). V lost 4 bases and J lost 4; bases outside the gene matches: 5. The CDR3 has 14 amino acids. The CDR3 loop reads CASSPIAGAYEQYF. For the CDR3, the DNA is TGTGCCAGCAGCCCAATAGCGGGGGCGTACGAGCAGTACTTC.

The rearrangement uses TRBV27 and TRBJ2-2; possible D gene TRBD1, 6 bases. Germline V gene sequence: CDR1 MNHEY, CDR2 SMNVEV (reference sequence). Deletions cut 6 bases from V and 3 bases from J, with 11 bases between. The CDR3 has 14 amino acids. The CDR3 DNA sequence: TGTGCCAGCAGACGGGACACTTACACCGGGGAGCTGTTTTTT. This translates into CASRRDTYTGELFF.

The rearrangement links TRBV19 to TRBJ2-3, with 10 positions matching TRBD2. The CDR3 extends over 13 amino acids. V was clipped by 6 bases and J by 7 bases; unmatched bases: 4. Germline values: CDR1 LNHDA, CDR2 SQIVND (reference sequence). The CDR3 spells CASRGLAVHTQYF. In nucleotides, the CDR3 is TGTGCCAGTAGAGGACTAGCGGTACATACGCAGTATTTT.

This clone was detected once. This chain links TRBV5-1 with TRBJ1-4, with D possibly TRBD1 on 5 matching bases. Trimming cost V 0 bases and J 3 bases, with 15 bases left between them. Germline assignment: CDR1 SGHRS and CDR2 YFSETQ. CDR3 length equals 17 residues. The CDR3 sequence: CASSLAGRGGANEKLFF. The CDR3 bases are TGCGCCAGCAGCTTGGCCGGTCGGGGCGGGGCTAATGAAAAACTGTTTTTT.

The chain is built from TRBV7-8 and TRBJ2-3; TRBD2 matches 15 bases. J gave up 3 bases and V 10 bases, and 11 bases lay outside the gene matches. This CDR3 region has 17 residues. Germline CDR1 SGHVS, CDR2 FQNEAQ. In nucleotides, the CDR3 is TGTGCCACAAAACCGGGACTAGCGGGGGGCGGGACAGATACGCAGTATTTT. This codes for CATKPGLAGGGTDTQYF.